This T cell receptor (beta chain) was retrieved from a study of blood T cell repertoires in COVID-19. Study-level information: T cells, B-cell-depleted T cells, or PBMCs provided the cDNA or gDNA that served as material.

A single count supports this clone. As originally analysed: Estimated nucleated cell counts came from reference gene primer amplification. Data came from immunoSEQ multiplex PCR; TCRdb stores just in-frame clones and leaves some out. The V and J calls and clone size come from that table; D and trimming were worked out from the DNA. The sample contains 200,000 to 250,000 clones, 75% to 90% of which appear only once. Trimming stripped 4 bases from V and 7 bases from J, with 11 bases between. CDR1 and CDR2 (germline): SGHDN, FVKESK. The CDR3 length is 13 residues. The origin of this receptor is a woman aged 70-85 years with active or convalescent COVID-19. This chain uses TRBV14 with TRBJ2-1; D may be TRBD1 (6 bases). Material for sequencing was peripheral blood. The CDR3 sequence is CASSLQGRNEQFF. The CDR3 DNA sequence: TGTGCCAGCAGCCTACAGGGTAGGAATGAGCAGTTCTTC.